This T cell receptor beta chain derives from a study of T-cell memory formation after mild COVID-19. The CDR3 runs 19 residues. V shed 0 bases and J shed 6 bases, with 21 bases lying between them. Germline values: CDR1 SGHDN, CDR2 FVKESK. Of note for this clonotype: Its antigen remains unidentified.

TCRdb processed the 5' RACE reads anew with MiXCR; each CDR3 protein has one entry. The sample gives about 270,000 distinct CDR3 sequences, about 16% of which show up once; around 23% is in the top ten. Study findings and constraints: Clones that contracted clustered mainly in CM and EM if CD4+ and in EMRA if CD8+.

Specimen: PBMCs or a T cell subset sorted from them (not recorded which). This chain joins TRBV14 and TRBJ2-6; D ambiguous. The receptor's source is a man between 18 and 35 years old who had mild COVID-19 (a few samples of this study predate the infection). Cell type and time point are not known. This chain's CDR3 is CASSQESWAAGIEANVLTF. For the CDR3, the DNA is TGTGCCAGCAGCCAAGAAAGCTGGGCCGCTGGTATAGAGGCCAACGTCCTGACTTTC. Based on the CDR3 plus reference TRBV14 and TRBJ2-6, the full variable domain is EAGVTQFPSHSVIEKGQTVTLRCDPISGHDNLYWYRRVMGKEIKFLLHFVKESKQDESGMPNNRFLAERTGGTYSTLKVQPAELEDSGVYFCASSQESWAAGIEANVLTFGAGSRLTVL.